Listed below are T cell receptor beta chains from one sample, sequenced in a study of cytomegalovirus exposure and HLA in healthy donors. Some clones are missing from TCRdb's copy, which holds only in-frame ones; the method was immunoSEQ multiplex PCR. The table shows more than 95,000 clones, with 75% to 85% occurring only once. The specimen sequenced was PBMCs. These receptors all come from a man aged 25-40 years in good health and CMV-seronegative. CDR3s include the opening cysteine and the closing phenylalanine or tryptophan. D genes are given only for firm matches. A row's size may be missing; if present it is once, few, many or a size class.

d_gene	len	j_gene	abundance	v_gene	CDR3aa	CDR3nt
NA	16	TRBJ2-7	NA	TRBV4-1	CASSQGVGTGGVEQYF	TGCGCCAGCAGCCAAGGAGTAGGGACGGGCGGGGTCGAGCAGTACTTC
NA	16	TRBJ2-7	NA	TRBV5-1	CASSLASGQLNYEQYF	TGCGCCAGCAGCTTGGCCTCCGGACAGCTTAACTACGAGCAGTACTTC
NA	17	TRBJ1-2	NA	TRBV9	CASSSTASVIPNYGYTF	TGTGCCAGCAGTTCGACAGCTAGTGTAATTCCTAACTATGGCTACACCTTC
NA	13	TRBJ1-1	NA	TRBV25-1	CASSERGGTEAFF	TGTGCCAGCAGTGAACGAGGGGGCACTGAAGCTTTCTTT
NA	13	TRBJ1-2	few	TRBV5-8	CASSTDSNYGYTF	TGTGCCAGCAGCACGGACAGTAACTATGGCTACACCTTC
TRBD1	13	TRBJ1-1	once	TRBV6-1	CASSERGTGKAFF	TGTGCCAGCAGTGAGAGGGGGACAGGGAAGGCTTTCTTT
NA	12	TRBJ1-5	NA	TRBV2	CASRQTNQPQHF	TGTGCCAGCAGACAGACCAATCAGCCCCAGCATTTT
TRBD2	14	TRBJ2-1	NA	TRBV6-5	CASSYSAGDNEQFF	TGTGCCAGCAGTTACTCAGCGGGGGACAATGAGCAGTTCTTC
TRBD1	12	TRBJ2-1	NA	TRBV28	CASWQGANEQFF	TGTGCCAGCTGGCAGGGGGCCAATGAGCAGTTCTTC
TRBD2	18	TRBJ2-7	NA	TRBV18	CASSPVVIAGDGSYEQYF	TGTGCCAGCTCACCAGTAGTGATAGCGGGAGATGGGTCCTACGAGCAGTACTTC